Listed below are T cell receptor beta chains from one sample, sequenced in a study of blood T cell repertoires in COVID-19. Using immunoSEQ multiplex PCR, the repertoire was profiled, and TCRdb retains in-frame clones only, with some absent. This sample yields around 100,000 clones, of which about 90% are seen a single time; about 6.9% belongs to the top ten. The material sequenced was peripheral blood. Receptors were obtained from a man aged 25-40 years in a cohort sampled during active COVID-19. CDR3s include the opening cysteine and the closing phenylalanine or tryptophan. Each record gives: clone size, V gene, J gene, D gene, CDR3 protein, CDR3 DNA. A D gene is named only where the DNA matches it firmly. Expanded clones are given a class, and other clones once, few, many or no size at all.

NA	TRBV19	TRBJ2-1	TRBD2	CASSPLGLVGHNEQFF	TGTGCCAGTAGCCCCCTGGGACTAGTTGGGCACAATGAGCAGTTCTTC
NA	TRBV3-1/TRBV3-2	TRBJ2-2	TRBD1	CASSGLGGRGELFF	TGTGCCAGCAGTGGGCTAGGGGGCCGAGGGGAGCTGTTTTTT
NA	TRBV7-8	TRBJ2-7	NA	CASSLFRESYEQYF	TGTGCCAGCAGCTTATTCCGGGAATCCTACGAGCAGTACTTC
NA	TRBV7-2	TRBJ2-1	TRBD2	CASSLVAGYSGGEQFF	TGTGCCAGCAGCTTAGTCGCCGGTTACAGCGGGGGGGAGCAGTTCTTC
NA	TRBV28	TRBJ1-6	NA	CASSSNQGEEGNSPLHF	TGTGCCAGCAGTTCGAACCAGGGTGAGGAGGGAAATTCACCCCTCCACTTT
NA	TRBV28	TRBJ2-2	NA	CASSLIRLLRPSGELFF	TGTGCCAGCAGTTTAATCAGACTACTCAGACCTTCGGGGGAGCTGTTTTTT
NA	TRBV7-8	TRBJ2-5	NA	CASSLGGFGYQETQYF	TGTGCCAGCAGCTTAGGAGGGTTTGGGTACCAAGAGACCCAGTACTTC
NA	TRBV6-1	TRBJ2-1	NA	CASSEGRIEQFF	TGTGCCAGCAGTGAAGGGAGGATTGAGCAGTTCTTC
NA	TRBV24-1	TRBJ1-6	NA	CATSDSSGASNSPLHF	TGTGCCACCAGTGATTCCTCAGGGGCCTCGAATTCACCCCTCCACTTT
NA	TRBV7-2	TRBJ2-5	NA	CASSSGGLRSETQYF	TGTGCCAGCAGCTCCGGTGGACTCCGTTCGGAGACCCAGTACTTC
NA	TRBV28	TRBJ1-2	TRBD1	CASSVGGAGNGYTF	TGTGCCAGCAGCGTAGGGGGCGCGGGTAATGGCTACACCTTC
NA	TRBV3-1/TRBV3-2	TRBJ2-5	TRBD2	CASSPPGGRWTQYF	TGTGCCAGCAGCCCCCCGGGGGGGCGCTGGACCCAGTACTTC
few	TRBV24-1	TRBJ1-5	NA	CATSDSQGNQPQHF	TGTGCCACCAGTGATTCACAGGGTAATCAGCCCCAGCATTTT
once	TRBV19	TRBJ2-5	TRBD2	CASSRGGSGQETQYF	TGTGCCAGTAGTAGGGGAGGGTCGGGACAAGAGACCCAGTACTTC
NA	TRBV3-1/TRBV3-2	TRBJ2-7	TRBD1	CASSQVAGTGAGTYEQYF	TGTGCCAGCAGCCAAGTTGCCGGGACAGGGGCTGGGACCTACGAGCAGTACTTC
NA	TRBV5-4	TRBJ2-7	NA	CASSGGQPFYEQYF	TGTGCCAGCAGCGGTGGACAGCCCTTCTACGAGCAGTACTTC
NA	TRBV28	TRBJ2-3	NA	CASSTRGLGTDTQYF	TGTGCCAGCAGCACCAGGGGATTGGGGACAGATACGCAGTATTTT
NA	TRBV6-5	TRBJ1-4	TRBD1	CASNWTGGNNEKLFF	TGTGCCAGTAATTGGACAGGGGGGAATAATGAAAAACTGTTTTTT
NA	TRBV4-1	TRBJ1-1	TRBD1	CASSQERTGRNTEAFF	TGCGCCAGCAGCCAAGAGCGGACAGGGCGTAACACTGAAGCTTTCTTT
NA	TRBV9	TRBJ2-7	TRBD1	CASSVGAQGAQDEQYF	TGTGCCAGCAGCGTAGGGGCTCAGGGGGCGCAGGACGAGCAGTACTTC
NA	TRBV27	TRBJ2-7	TRBD1	CASSRTGGWTYEQYF	TGTGCCAGCAGTCGGACAGGGGGATGGACCTACGAGCAGTACTTC
NA	TRBV9	TRBJ2-6	NA	CASSLRGSGANVLTF	TGTGCCAGCAGCCTCCGGGGGAGTGGGGCCAACGTCCTGACTTTC
NA	TRBV7-2	TRBJ2-1	NA	CASSLGSDPSYNEQFF	TGTGCCAGCAGCTTGGGGAGCGACCCTTCCTACAATGAGCAGTTCTTC
NA	TRBV21-1	TRBJ2-7	NA	CASSKGGTDPYEQYF	TGTGCCAGCAGCAAAGGGGGGACAGATCCCTACGAGCAGTACTTC
few	TRBV29-1	TRBJ2-7	TRBD1	CSVRTGVEQYF	TGCAGCGTTAGGACAGGGGTTGAGCAGTACTTC
NA	TRBV6-4	TRBJ2-3	NA	CASSDQAGSTDTQYF	TGTGCCAGCAGTGACCAGGCGGGGAGCACAGATACGCAGTATTTT
NA	TRBV5-8	TRBJ2-7	NA	CASSFTGPLEQYF	TGTGCCAGCAGCTTCACAGGGCCCTTGGAGCAGTACTTC
NA	TRBV7-2	TRBJ1-1	NA	CASSPEVTRGTEAFF	TGTGCCAGCAGCCCAGAAGTTACGAGAGGGACTGAAGCTTTCTTT
NA	TRBV7-8	TRBJ1-1	TRBD1	CASSSDRDTEAFF	TGTGCCAGCAGCTCGGACAGGGACACTGAAGCTTTCTTT
once	TRBV6-5	TRBJ1-2	NA	CASSYSISRYPYGYTF	TGTGCCAGCAGTTACTCGATATCACGCTACCCCTATGGCTACACCTTC
NA	TRBV2	TRBJ1-1	NA	CASSESYGHTEAFF	TGTGCCAGCAGTGAAAGTTATGGGCACACTGAAGCTTTCTTT
NA	TRBV20-1	TRBJ2-5	NA	CSAPGGETQYF	TGCAGTGCTCCCGGAGGAGAGACCCAGTACTTC
NA	TRBV2	TRBJ1-6	TRBD1	CASSERDSSNSPLHF	TGTGCCAGCAGTGAGCGGGACAGTTCTAATTCACCCCTCCACTTT
NA	TRBV10-3	TRBJ2-7	TRBD2	CAISEGLAGGSYEQYF	TGTGCCATCAGCGAGGGACTAGCGGGGGGATCCTACGAGCAGTACTTC
NA	TRBV11-3	TRBJ2-7	TRBD1	CASSLGTGDEQYF	TGTGCCAGCAGCCTCGGGACAGGGGACGAGCAGTACTTC
NA	TRBV30	TRBJ2-1	NA	CAWSVQGDEQFF	TGTGCCTGGAGTGTACAGGGTGATGAGCAGTTCTTC
NA	TRBV3-1/TRBV3-2	TRBJ1-4	TRBD1	CASSQDQGGRTNEKLFF	TGTGCCAGCAGCCAAGATCAAGGGGGCCGGACTAATGAAAAACTGTTTTTT
once	TRBV30	TRBJ2-5	NA	CAWGETVSPTQYF	TGTGCCTGGGGGGAAACAGTCTCCCCGACCCAGTACTTC
NA	TRBV19	TRBJ1-1	NA	CATKSGGTEAFF	TGTGCCACCAAAAGCGGGGGGACTGAAGCTTTCTTT
NA	TRBV7-8	TRBJ2-7	TRBD2	CASSLGSGASSYEQYF	TGTGCCAGCAGCTTAGGTAGCGGGGCTTCCTCCTACGAGCAGTACTTC
NA	TRBV2	TRBJ2-3	NA	CASSESEPYTQYF	TGTGCCAGCAGTGAATCCGAGCCCTATACGCAGTATTTT
NA	TRBV10-2	TRBJ2-7	NA	CARGTDEQYF	TGCGCCAGGGGTACAGACGAGCAGTACTTC
once	TRBV7-2	TRBJ2-4	TRBD2	CASSPQRGTSGGGPYF	TGTGCCAGCAGCCCACAAAGAGGGACTAGCGGGGGGGGTCCCTACTTC
NA	TRBV2	TRBJ2-5	NA	CASIAEQETQYF	TGTGCCAGCATCGCTGAGCAAGAGACCCAGTACTTC
NA	TRBV6-5	TRBJ1-2	NA	CASSSLPGTYGYTF	TGTGCCAGCAGTTCCCTCCCAGGAACCTATGGCTACACCTTC
NA	TRBV25-1	TRBJ1-5	TRBD1	CASSESQGWAPQHF	TGTGCCAGCAGTGAATCACAGGGGTGGGCGCCCCAGCATTTT
once	TRBV5-4	TRBJ2-7	TRBD2	CASSRGGAYEQYF	TGTGCCAGCAGCCGGGGAGGGGCCTACGAGCAGTACTTC
NA	TRBV7-2	TRBJ2-1	TRBD1	CASSTDRGPHNEQFF	TGTGCCAGCAGCACAGACAGGGGGCCCCACAATGAGCAGTTCTTC
many	TRBV5-1	TRBJ2-1	NA	CASTKEVQSYNEQFF	TGCGCCAGCACGAAAGAAGTGCAGTCCTACAATGAGCAGTTCTTC
NA	TRBV7-2	TRBJ2-6	NA	CASSLRGSGANVLTF	TGTGCCAGCAGCTTAAGGGGGTCTGGGGCCAACGTCCTGACTTTC
NA	TRBV19	TRBJ1-1	NA	CASKSNTEAFF	TGTGCCAGTAAGAGTAACACTGAAGCTTTCTTT
once	TRBV7-2	TRBJ2-3	NA	CASSYSVLGTDTQYF	TGTGCCAGCAGCTATAGCGTTCTGGGCACAGATACGCAGTATTTT
NA	TRBV18	TRBJ1-1	TRBD1	CASSLGTGNTEAFF	TGTGCCAGCTCACTAGGGACAGGGAACACTGAAGCTTTCTTT
NA	TRBV2	TRBJ2-5	NA	CASSGRTVQETQYF	TGTGCCAGCAGTGGCCGGACAGTACAAGAGACCCAGTACTTC
NA	TRBV7-2	TRBJ1-2	NA	CASSLDMLGGYTF	TGTGCCAGCAGCTTAGATATGCTGGGCGGCTACACCTTC
NA	TRBV9	TRBJ2-2	TRBD2	CASSPRTSGGAWAGELFF	TGTGCCAGCAGCCCAAGGACTAGCGGGGGGGCCTGGGCCGGGGAGCTGTTTTTT